The entry that follows covers one T cell receptor beta chain sequence. What this receptor recognizes is not known. Qualities for individual bases were not recorded, and no much larger clone is one base off. The intended sense of this specimen's time point label: new active TB diagnosis, blood taken before or within 7 days of starting treatment. The patients with active tuberculosis were newly diagnosed, HIV-seronegative South African adults aged 18 years or older. Confirmation of active tuberculosis came from positive sputum smear microscopy and/or a positive M. tuberculosis culture. Immunosequencing was performed on unsorted cryopreserved PBMC and covered roughly 100,000 T cells per clinical donor on average. TCR libraries were generated with the immunoSEQ multiplex PCR assay, using TCR-beta and/or TCR-alpha/delta assays for each sample. The amplified TCR libraries were sequenced on the Illumina high-throughput platform. As for the authors' bioinformatics: Clustering and dimensionality reduction were performed using pairwise TCRdist distances among GMM-specific receptors from ex vivo sorted or in vitro expanded T cells. Each clinical repertoire was scored by mean NN-distance, the average TCRdist to the nearest 10% of tetramer-positive reference sequences. GEM TCR motif frequency was calculated as the fraction of unique TCRs that matched known GEM sequences by V/J usage and CDR3 length. Active tuberculosis was classified by linear discriminant analysis with leave-one-out cross-validation, implemented in scikit-learn. In TCRdb, the immuneACCESS table is reduced to in-frame sequences with V and J assigned. These tables do not hold every clone; where another copy was compared, an unresolved V gene accounts for under half, and the others remain unexplained. The D gene and trimming were derived from the DNA, and the V and J assignments and clone size from that table. The sample has under 45,000 clones on record, more than 85% of them singletons. The leading ten clones occupy approximately 2.3% of the sample.

The data derive from a study of T cells in tuberculosis listed by TCRdb under 2018. Describing the broader study: The study combined CD1B tetramers and high-throughput TCR immunosequencing to characterize T cells specific for the mycobacterial lipid antigen glucose monomycolate (GMM). Active tuberculosis patient PBMC were archived before or within 7 days of starting standard anti-tuberculosis treatment. A South African clinical cohort compared IGRA-negative adolescents, IGRA-positive adolescents with latent tuberculosis and adults with active tuberculosis, around ten per group. Points the paper makes about the study in general: An accuracy of 85% to 90% (AUROC 0.90) was reached by a classifier using the diverse GMM-specific repertoire, compared with approximately 70% accuracy when GEM motif frequencies were used. Clinical samples were chosen by availability of cryopreserved specimens, and active tuberculosis cases were adults while controls were adolescents. The smaller NN-distances in active tuberculosis patients were driven in part by shorter CDR3-alpha lengths, while the difference seen for TCR-beta was not statistically significant. Compared with IGRA-negative controls, TCR-alpha repertoires from active tuberculosis had smaller mean NN-distances to GMM-specific TCRs, which suggests clonal expansion of these TCRs.

Germline trimming: 2 bases from V, 5 bases from J; junction bases outside gene matches: 12. The germline V gene supplies CDR1 SGHTA and CDR2 FQGNSA. From cysteine to phenylalanine, the CDR3 is 18 amino acids long. Only the CDR3 region is kept as DNA, spanning 54 bases read in frame from base 1. The chain joins TRBV7-2 to TRBJ2-2, with 9 bases matching TRBD2. Material: PBMCs, obtained at tuberculosis diagnosis. The clonotype comes from an adult with tuberculosis. The nucleotides are TGTGCCAGCAGCTTAATTAGCGGGGGAACAGTAGGTACCGGGGAGCTGTTTTTT. Its product reads: CASSLISGGTVGTGELFF.